Following are 17 T cell receptor beta chains from one sample sequenced in a study of tumor and adjacent non-tumor tissue in lung cancer. Three rounds of nested PCR, following a modified ARM-PCR protocol, produced the TCRbeta library. TCRdb analysed the multiplex PCR reads with MiXCR anew, one entry per CDR3 protein. The sample yields about 93,000 distinct CDR3 sequences, about 66% seen once. This sample's RNA came from whole unsorted tissue. The sample taken for sequencing was lung tumor tissue. These receptor sequences come from a man aged 60-69 years with non-small cell lung cancer.

As for this clonotype: This sequence may be a read error, since a much larger clone differs from it by one base. The rearrangement joins TRBV5-1 to TRBJ2-2; weak D call: TRBD2 (5 bases). This CDR3 contains 14 residues. The germline V gene has CDR1 SGHRS and CDR2 YFSETQ. CDR3 DNA sequence: TGCGCCAGCAGCTTGGACGGGAACACCAGGGAGCTGTTTTTT. It translates to CASSLDGNTRELFF.

As concerns this clonotype: The junction shows a germline mismatch at one end, possibly a read error. The J gene is TRBJ1-2, the V gene TRBV6-2 or TRBV6-3; TRBD1 is a possible D gene (6 bases). Germline values: CDR1 MNHEY, CDR2 SVGEGT. This CDR3 comprises 16 residues. CDR3 in amino acids: CVSSPKDSLVGYAYTF. Here the CDR3 DNA reads TGTGTCAGCAGTCCTAAGGACAGTTTGGTCGGTTATGCCTACACTTTC.

The CDR3 is CASSLFFETNGYTF. In nucleotides, the CDR3 is TGTGCCAGCAGTTTATTTTTTGAAACCAATGGCTACACCTTC. This rearrangement joins TRBV12-3 or TRBV12-4 to TRBJ1-2; D gene ambiguous. V shed 2 bases and J shed 6 bases, with 13 bases lying between them. The CDR3 consists of 14 residues.

On this clonotype: A much larger clonotype is one base distant, so this may be a read error. The rearrangement links TRBV5-1 to TRBJ1-1; D gene unclear. The germline CDR1 and CDR2 sequences are SGHRS and YFSETQ. The CDR3 is 13 amino acids. V dropped 4 bases and J dropped 5 bases, with 12 bases sitting between them. CDR3: CASSIQWITEAFF. The CDR3 DNA reads TGCGCCAGCAGCATCCAGTGGATTACTGAAGCTTTCTTT.

The chain links TRBV6-1 to TRBJ1-5, with unresolved D. This CDR3 is 15 amino acids long. V was pared by 3 bases and J by 4 bases, with 13 bases between. Per the germline V gene, CDR1 is MNHNS and CDR2 is SASEGT. The CDR3 DNA reads TGTGCCAGCAGTGATTCAAGGTTTGGTAATCAGCCCCAGCATTTT. This gives the protein CASSDSRFGNQPQHF.

The CDR3 DNA reads as TGTGCCAACGGTTACGGGGAGACCCAGTACTTC. Amino acids: CANGYGETQYF. The rearrangement links TRBV6-2 or TRBV6-3 to TRBJ2-5; D gene ambiguous. The germline V gene encodes CDR1 MNHEY and CDR2 SVGEGT. Trimming took off 10 bases at V and 5 bases at J, with 11 bases between the two ends. The CDR3 is made up of 11 amino acids.

This clonotype was recorded many times. The rearrangement joins TRBV12-3 or TRBV12-4 to TRBJ1-1; TRBD1 matches 10 bases. V lost 4 bases, J lost 3 bases, and 8 bases stayed unmatched. The CDR3 is 16 residues long. Here the CDR3 DNA reads TGTGCCAGCAGTTACACCCCCGGGACAGGGGACACTGAAGCTTTCTTT. This encodes CASSYTPGTGDTEAFF.

V is TRBV29-1 and J is TRBJ2-3, with 11 positions matching TRBD2. The CDR3 runs 15 residues. Per germline, CDR1 SQVTM and CDR2 ANQGSEA. CDR3 amino acids: CSVKPSGGPTDTQYF. The CDR3 DNA reads TGCAGTGTTAAGCCTAGCGGGGGGCCGACAGATACGCAGTATTTT.

This clonotype appeared once. Relative to the germline gene, one junction end is altered; a read error may explain this. The J gene is TRBJ2-2, the V gene TRBV11-1, with D possibly called TRBD1 or TRBD2 (5 bases each). Germline V CDR1 and CDR2: SGHAT, FQDESV (reference sequence). CDR3 length: 17 residues. The CDR3 DNA follows: TGTGCCAGCAGGCGGACATGGGCGGGCCCGAACACGGGGGAGCTGTTTTTT. This codes for CASRRTWAGPNTGELFF. The variable domain in full, completed from reference TRBV11-1 and TRBJ2-2, reads EAEVAQSPRYKITEKSQAVAFWCDPISGHATLYWYRQILGQGPELLVQFQDESVVDDSQLPKDRFSAERLKGVDSTLKIQPAELGDSAMYLCASRRTWAGPNTGELFFGEGSRLTVL.

Relative to its sample, this clonotype is medium-sized. V is TRBV11-2 and J is TRBJ2-1; 7 bases are shared with TRBD2. Germline loops: CDR1 SGHAT, CDR2 FQNNGV. V dropped 5 bases and J dropped 9; count of bases not matched to a gene: 13. The CDR3 runs 15 residues. The CDR3 DNA reads as TGTGCCAGCAGCCTAACCTCTAGCGGTGTTACTGAGCAGTTCTTC. It codes for CASSLTSSGVTEQFF.

The sample holds one count of this clonotype. The junction departs from germline at one end; a sequencing error may be responsible. J is TRBJ2-2 and V is TRBV4-1, with 10 bases that match TRBD2. The CDR3 spans 16 residues. Germline V gene sequence: CDR1 MGHRA, CDR2 YSYEKL. The CDR3 loop is CASSQWERGGTGQLFF. The CDR3 bases are TGCGCCAGCAGCCAATGGGAGCGGGGGGGCACCGGGCAGCTGTTTTTT.

This clonotype turned up a few times. The junction shows a germline mismatch at one end, possibly a read error. Here the CDR3 reads CASSPATGDTEAFF. The CDR3 bases are TGTGCCAGCAGTCCGGCGACAGGGGACACTGAAGCTTTCTTC. J is TRBJ1-1 and V is TRBV6-5; 8 bases fit TRBD1. The CDR3 contains 14 residues. CDR1 is MNHEY and CDR2 is SVGAGI in the germline V gene.

The rearrangement uses TRBV4-1 and TRBJ1-1; D is unresolved. CDR3 length: 15 residues. CDR1 is MGHRA, CDR2 YSYEKL, per germline. V lost 4 bases and J lost 7, with 19 bases in between. The CDR3 sequence is CASSPPQRSGIEAFF. The CDR3 nucleotides read TGCGCCAGCAGCCCACCTCAAAGGTCGGGCATTGAAGCTTTCTTT.

This chain connects TRBV2 to TRBJ1-5, with 7 nucleotides matching TRBD1. There are 14 residues in the CDR3. Per germline, CDR1 SNHLY and CDR2 FYNNEI. After removal of 6 bases from V and 7 bases from J, the junction contained 9 bases not matched to a gene. In DNA, the CDR3 is TGTGCCAGCAGGGGGGCAGGGGGGGAACAGCCCCAGCATTTT. Protein product: CASRGAGGEQPQHF.

Turning to this clonotype: A junction end diverges from the germline sequence, so it may reflect a read error. The chain recombines TRBV4-2 with TRBJ2-1, with 9 bases that match TRBD2. This CDR3 is built from 16 residues. Germline V gene lookup returns CDR1 LGHNA and CDR2 YNFKEQ. The CDR3 nucleotides read TGTGCGAGCAGCCAATATGTGGCGGGAGGGTACAATGAGCGGTTCTTC. Amino acid sequence: CASSQYVAGGYNERFF.

This clonotype was recorded a few times. The chain carries TRBV6-2 or TRBV6-3 and TRBJ2-1, with 7 bases aligning to TRBD2. After removal of 5 bases from V and 6 bases from J, the junction contained 10 bases not matched to a gene. CDR3 size: 15 residues. CDR1 MNHEY and CDR2 SVGEGT come from the germline V gene. Here the CDR3 DNA reads TGTGCCAGCAGTACCACTAGTGGGAGGGTCAATGAGCAGTTCTTC. This codes for CASSTTSGRVNEQFF.

CDR3 region: CASISGTGNEQFF. CDR3 coding DNA: TGCGCCAGCATCTCCGGGACAGGAAATGAGCAGTTCTTC. The chain carries TRBV5-1 and TRBJ2-1; 8 bases are shared with TRBD1. Looked up from germline, CDR1 is SGHRS and CDR2 is YFSETQ. The length of the CDR3 is 13 residues. V lost 6 bases and J lost 7; bases outside the gene matches: 6.